Sequencing of this T cell receptor (beta chain) was carried out in a study of blood T cell repertoires in COVID-19. Study-wide context: The cDNA or gDNA used as material had been derived from T cells, B-cell-depleted T cells, or PBMCs.

Per the original data handling: Reference gene primer amplification in the assay estimated nucleated cell counts. Sequencing used immunoSEQ multiplex PCR; TCRdb keeps in-frame clones, though not all of them. V, J and clone size reflect that table, while D and trimming were determined from the DNA. The data contain about 55,000 clones, 82% of them singletons. A Seattle source enrolled patients during active infection and followed them longitudinally. V was pared by 5 bases and J by 12 bases, with 11 bases of the junction left unmatched. The germline V gene encodes CDR1 SGHVS and CDR2 FQNEAQ. CDR3 length: 15 amino acids.

This clonotype was sampled from a man older than 75 with COVID-19, enrolled during active disease. The genes are TRBV7-8 and TRBJ1-6; TRBD1 matches 9 bases. Material: peripheral blood. CDR3 in amino acids: CASSPTTGGYGPLHF. CDR3 nucleotides: TGTGCCAGCAGCCCGACAACAGGGGGCTACGGACCCCTCCACTTT. Variable domain in full (rest from reference TRBV7-8 and TRBJ1-6): GAGVSQSPRYKVAKRGQDVALRCDPISGHVSLFWYQQALGQGPEFLTYFQNEAQLDKSGLPSDRFFAERPEGSVSTLKIQRTQQEDSAVYLCASSPTTGGYGPLHFGNGTRLTVT.